The 27 T cell receptor beta chains below come from one sample, sequenced in a study of cytomegalovirus exposure and HLA in healthy donors. Primers included in the PCR were 60 Vbeta and 13 Jbeta primers. Measured with immunoSEQ multiplex PCR; TCRdb has only the in-frame clones, and not every one. The table shows 150,000 to 200,000 clones, with under 85% occurring only once. The source material was PBMCs. The receptors originated from a man between 18 and 29 years old in good health and CMV-seronegative.

The genes are TRBV4-1 and TRBJ2-7, with D perhaps matching TRBD2 (6 bases). Looked up from germline, CDR1 is MGHRA and CDR2 is YSYEKL. CDR3 size: 17 residues. V was trimmed by 1 base and J by 0 bases, leaving 16 bases between them. This chain's CDR3 is CASSQVGAAGSSYEQYF. The CDR3 DNA is TGCGCCAGCAGCCAAGTCGGGGCGGCCGGGAGCTCCTACGAGCAGTACTTC.

The chain has TRBV10-2 and TRBJ2-7; tentatively, D is TRBD1 (6 bases). The V gene lost 6 bases and the J gene lost 3 bases, with 18 bases spanning the gap. Germline CDR1 WSHSY, CDR2 SAAADI. The CDR3 length is 15 residues. The CDR3 sequence: CASSPSTGLGYEQYF. The CDR3 region has the DNA TGCGCCAGCAGCCCCTCGACAGGCTTAGGCTACGAGCAGTACTTC.

The chain joins TRBV7-9 to TRBJ1-2; tentatively, D is TRBD1 (5 bases). The germline V gene encodes CDR1 SEHNR and CDR2 FQNEAQ (reference sequence). This CDR3 spans 16 amino acids. Trimming pared 5 bases from V and 6 bases from J, leaving 22 bases between. In DNA, the CDR3 is TGTGCCAGCAGCCGCCCCGGGCGGGGAGGACATAATGGCTACACCTTC. Protein: CASSRPGRGGHNGYTF.

V gene TRBV6-1 combines with J gene TRBJ1-1; 11 positions agree with TRBD1. Germline V lookup: CDR1 MNHNS, CDR2 SASEGT. This CDR3 spans 15 amino acids. The trim removed 6 bases at V and 0 bases at J, leaving 3 bases unmatched. CDR3 nucleotide sequence: TGTGCCAGCAGAGGGACAGGGGGTATGAACACTGAAGCTTTCTTT. This translates into CASRGTGGMNTEAFF.

This chain joins TRBV28 and TRBJ2-7, with D tentatively TRBD2 (5 bases). Per germline, CDR1 MDHEN and CDR2 SYDVKM. Trimming removed 4 bases from V and 6 bases from J, with 22 bases in between. This CDR3 is 16 amino acids long. CDR3 coding DNA: TGTGCCAGCAGTTCTTTGGACCGGGTCCGGGGTTCCGAGCAGTACTTC. Its protein product is CASSSLDRVRGSEQYF.

In this sample, this clone turned up a few times. This chain joins TRBV6-1 and TRBJ1-2, with D tentatively TRBD1 (5 bases). V lost 2 bases, J lost 7 bases, and 14 bases lay in between. The CDR3 runs to 14 residues. In germline, CDR1 is MNHNS, CDR2 SASEGT. This CDR3 reads CASSESWAQGGYTF. As DNA, the CDR3 is TGTGCCAGCAGTGAATCTTGGGCCCAGGGTGGCTACACCTTC.

This chain links TRBV7-8 with TRBJ2-6; 9 positions match TRBD1. V lost 2 bases, J lost 0 bases, and 5 bases stayed unmatched. There are 18 residues in the CDR3. Germline lookup yields CDR1 SGHVS and CDR2 FQNEAQ. The CDR3 DNA sequence: TGTGCCAGCAGCTTACGGACAGGGGTGCACTCTGGGGCCAACGTCCTGACTTTC. It codes for CASSLRTGVHSGANVLTF.

The J gene is TRBJ2-1, the V gene TRBV10-3; no reliable D call. The CDR3 runs 15 residues. In germline, CDR1 is ENHRY, CDR2 SYGVKD. Trimming removed 0 bases at V and 8 bases at J, with 14 bases between. The CDR3 nucleotides read TGTGCCATCAGTGAGTCGTACGGTCATTCGGATGAGCAGTTCTTC. This encodes CAISESYGHSDEQFF.

The chain couples TRBV11-3 to TRBJ2-7; 7 bases fit TRBD2. CDR1 and CDR2 (germline): SGHNT, YENEEA. V gave up 1 base and J gave up 3 bases; unmatched junction bases: 12. The CDR3 has 17 residues. The CDR3 DNA reads as TGTGCCAGCAGCTTAGGCCCGGGACTATCAGCAAACTACGAGCAGTACTTC. Its translation is CASSLGPGLSANYEQYF.

The chain has TRBV6-4 and TRBJ2-2, with TRBD1 identical over 8 bases. The CDR3 loop spans 16 amino acids. Trimming removed 4 bases from V and 4 bases from J; junction bases left unmatched: 8. Per the germline V gene, CDR1 is MRHNA and CDR2 is SNTAGT. CDR3 residues: CASSGEAGGSTGELFF. CDR3 DNA: TGTGCCAGCAGTGGAGAGGCAGGGGGCAGCACCGGGGAGCTGTTTTTT.

This clone was seen a handful of times. CDR3 loop: CASSDRDSYSPLHF. The CDR3 coding sequence is TGTGCCAGCAGTGACCGGGACAGCTATTCACCCCTCCACTTT. The chain recombines TRBV6-5 with TRBJ1-6; 7 nucleotides match TRBD1. V lost 5 bases, J lost 8 bases, and 6 bases stayed unmatched. The CDR3 runs 14 residues. Germline CDR1 MNHEY, CDR2 SVGAGI.

CDR3 loop: CASSSGGQGASLRDGYTF. The CDR3 bases are TGTGCCAGCAGCTCCGGCGGACAGGGGGCTTCATTACGGGATGGCTACACCTTC. The chain joins TRBV5-4 to TRBJ1-2; 11 positions agree with TRBD1. The ends lost 3 bases at V and 6 bases at J; junction bases unmatched: 16. Looked up from germline, CDR1 is SGHNT and CDR2 is YYREEE (reference sequence). The CDR3 sequence is 18 residues long.

Notes on this clone: Other nucleotide sequences in the sample specify the same CDR3. The J gene is TRBJ2-1, the V gene TRBV9, with 8 bases matching TRBD2. The CDR3 sequence is 15 residues long. Germline V CDR1 and CDR2: SGDLS, YYNGEE. V dropped 0 bases and J dropped 7; count of bases not matched to a gene: 6. The CDR3 spells CASSVAGGPGNEQFF. CDR3 bases: TGTGCCAGCAGCGTAGCGGGAGGGCCGGGAAATGAGCAGTTCTTC. Together with reference TRBV9 and TRBJ2-1, the CDR3 gives the full variable domain: DSGVTQTPKHLITATGQRVTLRCSPRSGDLSVYWYQQSLDQGLQFLIQYYNGEERAKGNILERFSAQQFPDLHSELNLSSLELGDSALYFCASSVAGGPGNEQFFGPGTRLTVL.

The chain recombines TRBV27 with TRBJ2-1, with D perhaps matching TRBD1 (6 bases). The V gene's germline CDR1 is MNHEY and CDR2 SMNVEV (reference sequence). V was clipped by 5 bases and J by 3 bases, with 8 bases between them. CDR3 length: 13 residues. CDR3 sequence reads: CASSEQGYNEQFF. CDR3 DNA: TGTGCCAGCAGTGAACAGGGCTACAATGAGCAGTTCTTC.

V is TRBV29-1 and J is TRBJ2-2, with 8 bases aligning to TRBD1. The V segment lost 6 bases and the J segment 6 bases; nucleotides outside the gene matches: 0. This CDR3 is built from 11 residues. Germline V CDR1 and CDR2: SQVTM, ANQGSEA. DNA for the CDR3: TGCAGCGTACAGGGGGCCGGGGAGCTGTTTTTT. It translates to CSVQGAGELFF.

The chain has TRBV7-6 and TRBJ2-2; D is uncertain. The germline V gene has CDR1 SGHVS and CDR2 FNYEAQ. The CDR3 loop spans 14 amino acids. The V end lost 0 bases, the J end lost 5 bases, and 7 bases lay between the germline ends. The CDR3 DNA reads TGTGCCAGCAGCTTAGCCCTAATGACCGGGGAGCTGTTTTTT. Its protein is CASSLALMTGELFF.

The chain links TRBV6-1 to TRBJ2-3; the match to TRBD2 covers 13 bases. Trimming took 9 bases from V and 5 from J; bases not matched to a gene: 8. The CDR3 is made up of 15 amino acids. Germline V CDR1 and CDR2: MNHNS, SASEGT. The chain's CDR3 is CASQLAGGRKDTQYF. The CDR3 DNA reads TGTGCCAGTCAACTAGCGGGGGGGAGGAAAGATACGCAGTATTTT.

This clone came up once. The rearrangement uses TRBV10-1 and TRBJ2-3; 10 bases match TRBD2. The CDR3 consists of 16 residues. Germline CDR1 is WNHNN and CDR2 is SYGVQD (reference sequence). V shed 5 bases, J shed 0 bases, and the junction held 5 bases outside the gene matches. CDR3 region: CASSSGLAASTDTQYF. In nucleotides, the CDR3 is TGCGCCAGCAGTTCCGGACTAGCGGCAAGCACAGATACGCAGTATTTT.

V gene TRBV12-5 combines with J gene TRBJ1-4; D might be TRBD1 (5 bases). The CDR3 totals 17 residues. Deletions cut 4 bases from V and 3 bases from J, with 18 bases between. Germline V gives CDR1 LGHNT, CDR2 FRNRAP. The CDR3 nucleotides are TGTGCTAGTGGTTCGCGCCCGGGGGGGAGGCCTAATGAAAAACTGTTTTTT. Its protein is CASGSRPGGRPNEKLFF.

This clone was observed a few times. The genes are TRBV7-9 and TRBJ1-2; the match to TRBD1 covers 7 bases. Trimming took 7 bases from V and 6 from J; bases not matched to a gene: 14. Germline values: CDR1 SEHNR, CDR2 FQNEAQ (reference sequence). This CDR3 comprises 15 residues. CDR3 sequence reads: CASTKGYRGEDGYTF. The CDR3 DNA follows: TGTGCCAGCACCAAAGGTTACAGGGGAGAGGATGGCTACACCTTC. The full variable domain, completed using reference TRBV7-9 and TRBJ1-2, is DTGVSQNPRHKITKRGQNVTFRCDPISEHNRLYWYRQTLGQGPEFLTYFQNEAQLEKSRLLSDRFSAERPKGSFSTLEIQRTEQGDSAMYLCASTKGYRGEDGYTFGSGTRLTVV.

The chain carries TRBV6-5 and TRBJ2-2, with TRBD2 identical over 12 bases. There are 16 residues in the CDR3. V lost 2 bases to trimming and J lost 6 bases; unmatched junction nucleotides: 4. Germline V gene sequence: CDR1 MNHEY, CDR2 SVGAGI. The CDR3 here is CASSYSLAGGSGELFF. The CDR3 coding sequence is TGTGCCAGCAGTTACAGTCTAGCGGGAGGGTCCGGGGAGCTGTTTTTT.

This chain links TRBV19 with TRBJ2-7; 8 nucleotides match TRBD2. The germline gives CDR1 LNHDA, CDR2 SQIVND (reference sequence). V was pared by 1 base and J by 2 bases, with 4 bases of the junction left unmatched. CDR3 length: 15 residues. CDR3 loop: CASSIGPAGAYEQYF. The CDR3, as DNA: TGTGCCAGTAGTATAGGGCCAGCGGGGGCCTACGAGCAGTACTTC.

The chain is built from TRBV7-9 and TRBJ1-3; no clear D. The CDR3 runs to 15 residues. Between the trimmed V and J ends, which lost 5 bases and 2 bases, there was a span of 13 bases. Germline V lookup: CDR1 SEHNR, CDR2 FQNEAQ (reference sequence). The CDR3: CASSLWEETGNTIYF. The CDR3 DNA reads TGTGCCAGCAGCCTTTGGGAGGAAACTGGAAACACCATATATTTT.

V is TRBV28 and J is TRBJ2-3; 9 nucleotides align to TRBD2. With 5 bases clipped from V and 0 bases from J, the junction kept 18 bases outside the gene matches. The CDR3 contains 20 residues. From germline, CDR1 is MDHEN and CDR2 SYDVKM. The CDR3 region has the DNA TGTGCCAGCAGTCCACGAAACACTCGAGGACTAGCGAGAAGCACAGATACGCAGTATTTT. It yields the protein CASSPRNTRGLARSTDTQYF. The full variable domain, its missing parts supplied by reference TRBV28 and TRBJ2-3, is DVKVTQSSRYLVKRTGEKVFLECVQDMDHENMFWYRQDPGLGLRLIYFSYDVKMKEKGDIPEGYSVSREKKERFSLILESASTNQTSMYLCASSPRNTRGLARSTDTQYFGPGTRLTVL.

The chain recombines TRBV10-3 with TRBJ2-3; the match to TRBD2 covers 14 bases. The CDR3 is 19 amino acids. With V trimmed by 2 bases and J by 4 bases, 11 bases remained unmatched. Germline V lookup: CDR1 ENHRY, CDR2 SYGVKD. In DNA form, the CDR3 reads TGTGCCATCAGTGAGCCCCCGGGACTAGCGGGAGTGGGGGCAGATACGCAGTATTTT. This encodes CAISEPPGLAGVGADTQYF.

The rearrangement uses TRBV27 and TRBJ1-5, with 7 bases aligning to TRBD1. Germline V gene lookup returns CDR1 MNHEY and CDR2 SMNVEV (reference sequence). This CDR3 spans 14 amino acids. The J segment lost 2 bases and the V segment lost 9 bases, leaving 7 bases of the junction unmatched. As DNA, the CDR3 is TGTGCCAGTCGTTCAACAGGGGGCAATCAGCCCCAGCATTTT. Protein product: CASRSTGGNQPQHF.

The V call is TRBV12-5, the J call TRBJ2-7, with D possibly matching TRBD1 (5 bases). CDR1 and CDR2 from the germline V gene are LGHNT and FRNRAP. V lost 3 bases and J lost 5, with 11 bases in between. This CDR3 has 13 amino acids. DNA for the CDR3: TGTGCTAGTGGTTTAGTAGGGGTCCACGAGCAGTACTTC. It translates to CASGLVGVHEQYF.